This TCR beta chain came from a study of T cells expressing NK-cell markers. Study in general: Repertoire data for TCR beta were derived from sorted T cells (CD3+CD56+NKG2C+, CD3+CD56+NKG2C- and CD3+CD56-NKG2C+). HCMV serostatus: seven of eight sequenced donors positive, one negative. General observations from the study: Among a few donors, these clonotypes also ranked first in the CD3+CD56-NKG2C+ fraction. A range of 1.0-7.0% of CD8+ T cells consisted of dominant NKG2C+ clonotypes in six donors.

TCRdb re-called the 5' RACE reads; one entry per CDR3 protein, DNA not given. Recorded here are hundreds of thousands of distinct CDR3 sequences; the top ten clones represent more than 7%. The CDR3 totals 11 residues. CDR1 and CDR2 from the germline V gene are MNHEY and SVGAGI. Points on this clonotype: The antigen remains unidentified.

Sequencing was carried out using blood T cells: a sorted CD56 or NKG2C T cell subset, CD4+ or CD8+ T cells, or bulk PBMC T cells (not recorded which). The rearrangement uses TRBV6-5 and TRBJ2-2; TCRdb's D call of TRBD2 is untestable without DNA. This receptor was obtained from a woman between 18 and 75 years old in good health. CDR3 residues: CATLGTGELFF.